Presented here are 29 T cell receptor beta chains from one specimen sequenced in a study of blood T cell repertoires in COVID-19. The data were produced by immunoSEQ multiplex PCR, yet TCRdb's version contains in-frame clones alone and is incomplete. Here the sample spans about 63,000 clones, 80% to 90% being singletons. Sequences were obtained from peripheral blood. The receptors come from a human donor in a cohort sampled during active COVID-19.

This chain uses TRBV18 with TRBJ2-1, with D unresolved. CDR1 is KGHSH, CDR2 LQKENI, per germline. Trimming stripped 2 bases from V and 5 bases from J, with 7 bases between. The CDR3 totals 13 residues. The CDR3 DNA sequence: TGTGCCAGCTCACCAATGGCCGACAATGAGCAGTTCTTC. Amino acid sequence: CASSPMADNEQFF.

The CDR3 loop reads CASSPLQISSYEQYF. CDR3 DNA sequence: TGTGCCAGCTCACCACTTCAGATATCTTCCTACGAGCAGTACTTC. This rearrangement joins TRBV18 to TRBJ2-7; D not certain. Trimming pared 1 base from V and 1 base from J, leaving 11 bases between. CDR3 length: 15 residues. Germline CDR1 reads KGHSH; CDR2 reads LQKENI.

V gene TRBV27 combines with J gene TRBJ2-7; TRBD2 matches at 14 bases. Germline values: CDR1 MNHEY, CDR2 SMNVEV (reference sequence). V lost 5 bases and J lost 4; bases outside the gene matches: 10. The CDR3 extends over 17 amino acids. CDR3 DNA sequence: TGTGCCAGCAGTGGGACTAGCGGGAGATTCCGCCGTTACGAGCAGTACTTC. This sequence encodes CASSGTSGRFRRYEQYF.

J is TRBJ2-7 and V is TRBV6-5; no firm D call. The CDR3 loop spans 11 amino acids. CDR1 and CDR2 (germline): MNHEY, SVGAGI. With 6 bases removed from V and 2 bases from J, the gap between germline ends came to 5 bases. CDR3 sequence reads: CASRRTYEQYF. The CDR3 nucleotides are TGTGCCAGCAGGAGGACCTACGAGCAGTACTTC.

The chain has TRBV5-1 and TRBJ1-2; D unresolved. Germline values: CDR1 SGHRS, CDR2 YFSETQ. Trimming pared 0 bases from V and 2 bases from J, leaving 5 bases between. CDR3 length: 13 residues. The CDR3 DNA follows: TGCGCCAGCAGCTTGGCGGAGAACTATGGCTACACCTTC. This sequence encodes CASSLAENYGYTF. The whole variable domain, remainder taken from reference TRBV5-1 and TRBJ1-2, is KAGVTQTPRYLIKTRGQQVTLSCSPISGHRSVSWYQQTPGQGLQFLFEYFSETQRNKGNFPGRFSGRQFSNSRSEMNVSTLELGDSALYLCASSLAENYGYTFGSGTRLTVV.

The V gene is TRBV2, the J gene TRBJ2-7; perhaps TRBD1 as D (5 bases). Germline CDR1 reads SNHLY; CDR2 reads FYNNEI. CDR3 length: 14 residues. V dropped 7 bases and J dropped 1 base, with 14 bases sitting between them. The CDR3 reads CASNSQGISYEQYF. CDR3 nucleotide sequence: TGTGCCAGCAATTCCCAGGGTATATCCTACGAGCAGTACTTC.

The sample holds one count of this clone. This chain connects TRBV7-6 to TRBJ2-7; tentatively, D is TRBD1 (6 bases). CDR3 length: 14 residues. Trimming removed 4 bases from V and 6 bases from J, with 16 bases in between. Germline CDR1 reads SGHVS; CDR2 reads FNYEAQ. The CDR3 here is CASSSTQGTGEQYF. DNA of the CDR3: TGTGCCAGCAGCTCGACACAGGGAACGGGCGAGCAGTACTTC. Full variable domain (missing parts from reference TRBV7-6 and TRBJ2-7): GAGVSQSPRYKVTKRGQDVALRCDPISGHVSLYWYRQALGQGPEFLTYFNYEAQQDKSGLPNDRFSAERPEGSISTLTIQRTEQRDSAMYRCASSSTQGTGEQYFGPGTRLTVT.

The chain combines TRBV28 with TRBJ2-7, with D possibly being TRBD1 (5 bases). The CDR3 extends over 11 amino acids. V lost 6 bases and J 2 bases, leaving 5 bases between the germline ends. The V gene's germline CDR1 is MDHEN and CDR2 SYDVKM. CDR3 DNA sequence: TGTGCCAGCAGCAGGGCCTACGAGCAGTACTTC. This translates into CASSRAYEQYF.

This chain uses TRBV5-1 with TRBJ2-7; a possible D gene is TRBD1 (6 bases). CDR1 SGHRS and CDR2 YFSETQ come from the germline V gene. The ends were cut back, 5 bases at V and 0 bases at J, with 15 bases in the middle. The CDR3 is made up of 15 amino acids. As DNA, the CDR3 is TGCGCCAGCAGGCTCCGGGACATGAGCTCCTACGAGCAGTACTTC. Its translation: CASRLRDMSSYEQYF.

This chain links TRBV3-1 (or the pseudogene TRBV3-2) with TRBJ2-3, with 9 bases lining up with TRBD2. The CDR3 is 16 residues long. CDR1 LGHDT and CDR2 YNNKEL come from the germline V gene (reference sequence). V lost 1 base and J lost 2; bases outside the gene matches: 4. CDR3 coding DNA: TGTGCCAGCAGCCAAGTGGCGGGAGGGTTCACAGATACGCAGTATTTT. Residues: CASSQVAGGFTDTQYF.

This chain connects TRBV6-5 to TRBJ2-3; no definite D call. This CDR3 has 14 residues. Looked up from germline, CDR1 is MNHEY and CDR2 is SVGAGI. Trimming took off 5 bases at V and 1 base at J, with 10 bases between the two ends. CDR3 protein: CASSHGSGTDTQYF. CDR3 bases: TGTGCCAGCAGTCACGGTTCTGGCACAGATACGCAGTATTTT.

This clone showed up just once. The V call is TRBV29-1, the J call TRBJ1-3; 11 nucleotides agree with TRBD1. Germline CDR1 is SQVTM and CDR2 is ANQGSEA. The CDR3 length is 15 residues. J gave up 0 bases and V 5 bases, and 3 bases lay outside the gene matches. Here the CDR3 reads CSVRTGGNSGNTIYF. The CDR3 DNA sequence: TGCAGCGTTCGGACAGGGGGCAACTCTGGAAACACCATATATTTT. Based on the CDR3 plus reference TRBV29-1 and TRBJ1-3, the full variable domain is SAVISQKPSRDICQRGTSLTIQCQVDSQVTMMFWYRQQPGQSLTLIATANQGSEATYESGFVIDKFPISRPNLTFSTLTVSNMSPEDSSIYLCSVRTGGNSGNTIYFGEGSWLTVV.

The chain carries TRBV7-9 and TRBJ1-1, with a tentative D call TRBD1 (5 bases). The CDR3 is made up of 13 amino acids. V lost 7 bases, J lost 1 base, and 10 bases lay in between. The V gene's germline CDR1 is SEHNR and CDR2 FQNEAQ (reference sequence). CDR3 sequence reads: CASTLGGNTEAFF. Here the CDR3 DNA reads TGTGCCAGCACCCTGGGGGGGAACACTGAAGCTTTCTTT.

The chain joins TRBV10-3 to TRBJ2-7; the match to TRBD2 covers 9 bases. V trimming: 2 bases; J trimming: 7 bases; junction bases outside the gene matches: 6. Germline V CDR1 and CDR2: ENHRY, SYGVKD. The CDR3 is 14 residues long. CDR3 residues: CAISERVAGVEQYF. The CDR3 DNA reads TGTGCCATCAGTGAGAGGGTAGCGGGGGTGGAGCAGTACTTC.

This sequence joins TRBV14 and TRBJ2-2; TRBD2 matches 11 bases. The V gene end was trimmed by 3 bases and the J gene end by 4 bases; junction bases not matched to a gene: 7. Per the germline V gene, CDR1 is SGHDN and CDR2 is FVKESK. This CDR3 has 17 amino acids. DNA of the CDR3: TGTGCCAGCAGCCATGACCTAGCGGGAGGCCCCACCGGGGAGCTGTTTTTT. It encodes CASSHDLAGGPTGELFF.

This clone was picked up one time. The chain employs TRBV27 and TRBJ1-6, with D possibly being TRBD1 (6 bases). The length of the CDR3 is 15 residues. Germline CDR1 and CDR2: MNHEY and SMNVEV (reference sequence). V was shortened by 6 bases and J by 6 bases, with 15 bases between the two germline ends. This CDR3 reads CASSPQARGNSPLHF. CDR3 in DNA: TGTGCCAGCAGCCCCCAGGCCAGGGGTAATTCACCCCTCCACTTT.

V usage is TRBV7-2 and J usage is TRBJ2-3, with a weak D call TRBD1 (5 bases). Germline loops: CDR1 SGHTA, CDR2 FQGNSA. Trimming removed 3 bases at V and 5 bases at J, with 12 bases between. This CDR3 spans 14 amino acids. CDR3 sequence (DNA): TGTGCCAGCAGCTTGGGTAGGGGATTAGATACGCAGTATTTT. Translating it yields CASSLGRGLDTQYF.

The chain carries TRBV28 and TRBJ2-7; no reliable D call. Trimming removed 5 bases at V and 2 bases at J, with 10 bases between. The CDR3 covers 13 residues. From germline, CDR1 is MDHEN and CDR2 SYDVKM. CDR3 in amino acids: CASSGGLAYEQYF. The DNA for the CDR3 is TGTGCCAGCAGTGGTGGGCTCGCCTACGAGCAGTACTTC.

This rearrangement joins TRBV9 to TRBJ2-1, with 7 bases aligning to TRBD2. CDR1 SGDLS and CDR2 YYNGEE come from the germline V gene. V was clipped by 4 bases and J by 1 base; unmatched bases: 5. The CDR3 is 15 amino acids. The CDR3 coding sequence is TGTGCCAGCAGCCCAGCGGGGAGTTCCTACAATGAGCAGTTCTTC. The encoded protein is CASSPAGSSYNEQFF. The full variable domain, completed using reference TRBV9 and TRBJ2-1, is DSGVTQTPKHLITATGQRVTLRCSPRSGDLSVYWYQQSLDQGLQFLIQYYNGEERAKGNILERFSAQQFPDLHSELNLSSLELGDSALYFCASSPAGSSYNEQFFGPGTRLTVL.

As DNA, the CDR3 is TGTGCCAGCAGTTACTCGACCCTGGACAGGGACTCACCCCTCCACTTT. The encoded protein is CASSYSTLDRDSPLHF. The chain carries TRBV6-5 and TRBJ1-6, with 8 positions matching TRBD1. Germline CDR1 MNHEY, CDR2 SVGAGI. V was clipped by 0 bases and J by 10 bases; unmatched bases: 8. The CDR3 runs to 16 residues.

The chain couples TRBV6-4 to TRBJ2-3, with TRBD1 identical over 8 bases. Looked up from germline, CDR1 is MRHNA and CDR2 is SNTAGT. V shed 2 bases and J 6 bases; nucleotides not matched to a gene: 7. This CDR3 comprises 15 residues. The CDR3 loop reads CASSDAGTGIDTQYF. The CDR3 DNA sequence: TGTGCCAGCAGTGACGCTGGGACAGGTATTGATACGCAGTATTTT.

This chain connects TRBV6-5 to TRBJ2-5, with D uncertain. Germline V gene lookup returns CDR1 MNHEY and CDR2 SVGAGI. V was shortened by 2 bases and J by 3 bases, with 7 bases between the two germline ends. The CDR3 totals 13 residues. The DNA for the CDR3 is TGTGCCAGCAGTTACGATTCGGAAGAGACCCAGTACTTC. Translation: CASSYDSEETQYF.

The rearrangement joins TRBV4-1 to TRBJ2-7, with 9 bases aligning to TRBD1. CDR1 is MGHRA and CDR2 is YSYEKL in the germline V gene. The trim removed 3 bases at V and 7 bases at J, leaving 10 bases unmatched. The CDR3 runs 15 residues. Here the CDR3 DNA reads TGCGCCAGCAGCCATACCGGGACAGGGCGACGGGAGCAGTACTTC. Translating gives CASSHTGTGRREQYF.

This clone came up once. This chain connects TRBV5-1 to TRBJ2-1; no firm D call. The CDR3 spans 12 residues. Between the trimmed V and J ends, which lost 7 bases and 4 bases, there was a span of 9 bases. Per germline, CDR1 SGHRS and CDR2 YFSETQ. The CDR3 loop reads CASFFSYNEQFF. Here the CDR3 DNA reads TGCGCCAGCTTTTTTAGTTACAATGAGCAGTTCTTC.

The DNA of the CDR3 is TGTGCCAGCGGGAGCTCCTACAATGAGCAGTTCTTC. Residues: CASGSSYNEQFF. V and J are TRBV6-5 and TRBJ2-1; D is possibly TRBD2 (5 bases). The germline gives CDR1 MNHEY, CDR2 SVGAGI. Trimming removed 8 bases at V and 0 bases at J, with 5 bases between. The CDR3 sequence is 12 residues long.

The chain joins TRBV5-1 to TRBJ2-3, with D possibly matching TRBD1 (5 bases). Looked up from germline, CDR1 is SGHRS and CDR2 is YFSETQ. There are 15 residues in the CDR3. V was cut by 4 bases and J by 1 base, with 13 bases left in between. The CDR3 protein is CASSPWTFRTDTQYF. CDR3 nucleotides: TGCGCCAGCAGCCCTTGGACATTCCGCACAGATACGCAGTATTTT.

This clone appeared once. The V and J genes are TRBV19 and TRBJ1-1; TRBD1 aligns across 8 bases. Per the germline V gene, CDR1 is LNHDA and CDR2 is SQIVND (reference sequence). This CDR3 contains 16 residues. The V gene end was trimmed by 6 bases and the J gene end by 6 bases; junction bases not matched to a gene: 15. The CDR3, as DNA: TGTGCCAGTAGGACACCTCCCGGACAGGGAAGGGCTGAAGCTTTCTTT. It translates to CASRTPPGQGRAEAFF.

V gene TRBV10-1 combines with J gene TRBJ2-5; 10 nucleotides align to TRBD2. CDR1 WNHNN and CDR2 SYGVQD come from the germline V gene (reference sequence). J lost 5 bases, V lost 2 bases, and 5 bases had no gene match. The CDR3 contains 15 residues. The CDR3 spells CASSEEAGGRETQYF. CDR3 bases: TGCGCCAGCAGTGAGGAAGCGGGAGGGCGGGAGACCCAGTACTTC.

This chain connects TRBV27 to TRBJ1-2, with D unclear. In germline, CDR1 is MNHEY, CDR2 SMNVEV (reference sequence). This CDR3 is 14 amino acids long. Trimming took 4 bases from V and 4 from J, leaving 13 bases between them. The CDR3, as DNA: TGTGCCAGCAGTTCTACAGAGCCGACCTATGGCTACACCTTC. It encodes CASSSTEPTYGYTF.